Listed here are 18 T cell receptor beta chains from one sample, sequenced in a study of cytomegalovirus exposure and HLA in healthy donors. 60 Vbeta and 13 Jbeta primers were used in PCR. The table came from immunoSEQ multiplex PCR; TCRdb's copy has only in-frame clones and leaves some out. Found here are under 250,000 clones, over 65% of them singletons; the top ten hold 0.63%. What was sequenced was PBMCs. The receptors stem from a man between 18 and 35 years old in good health and CMV-seronegative.

The chain couples TRBV10-3 to TRBJ1-1; 12 positions agree with TRBD1. The CDR3 consists of 16 residues. CDR1 is ENHRY and CDR2 is SYGVKD in the germline V gene. Trimming removed 11 bases from V and 1 base from J; junction bases left unmatched: 11. This CDR3 is CAVMNRDRGPNTEAFF. The DNA for the CDR3 is TGTGCCGTCATGAACCGGGACAGGGGGCCGAACACTGAAGCTTTCTTT.

The chain joins TRBV5-5 to TRBJ2-7; 9 positions match TRBD2. Trimming cost V 5 bases and J 3 bases; bases outside gene matches: 9. CDR1 SGHKS and CDR2 YYEKEE come from the germline V gene (reference sequence). CDR3 length: 15 amino acids. This CDR3 is CASSLTSGPFYEQYF. The CDR3 DNA reads as TGTGCCAGCAGTTTGACTAGCGGACCTTTCTACGAGCAGTACTTC.

For the CDR3, the DNA is TGTGCCTGGAGTTTTGGTGGTACAGTGATTAGCAATCAGCCCCAGCATTTT. Translated: CAWSFGGTVISNQPQHF. The V and J genes are TRBV30 and TRBJ1-5; D is uncertain. Per germline, CDR1 GTSNPN and CDR2 SVGIG (reference sequence). The V and J ends lost 2 bases and 0 bases respectively, with 17 bases between them. The CDR3 consists of 17 residues.

To note about this clone: One junction end disagrees with the germline gene, perhaps due to a read error. The chain combines TRBV28 with TRBJ2-1, with 10 bases matching TRBD1. Per the germline V gene, CDR1 is MDHEN and CDR2 is SYDVKM. The CDR3 has 15 amino acids. CDR3 residues: CASSVWTGGRNEQFF. The CDR3 DNA is TGTGCCAGCAGTGTATGGACAGGGGGACGCAATGAGCAGTTCTTC.

V usage is TRBV27 and J usage is TRBJ2-7; D is undetermined. The CDR3 covers 14 residues. V was pared by 6 bases and J by 0 bases, with 12 bases between. CDR1 MNHEY and CDR2 SMNVEV come from the germline V gene (reference sequence). As DNA, the CDR3 is TGTGCCAGCAGGCGGCTCCCCGACTCCTACGAGCAGTACTTC. Amino acid sequence: CASRRLPDSYEQYF.

V and J are TRBV6-1 and TRBJ2-2; possible D gene TRBD1, 6 bases. CDR1 and CDR2 (germline): MNHNS, SASEGT. V lost 4 bases to trimming and J lost 8 bases, with 23 bases between them. The CDR3 covers 17 residues. The CDR3 loop is CASSAGAGTYFMGELFF. CDR3 DNA: TGTGCCAGCAGTGCAGGAGCCGGGACATATTTTATGGGGGAGCTGTTTTTT.

V usage is TRBV18 and J usage is TRBJ2-5; 9 nucleotides agree with TRBD1. The better agreement between TRBJ2-7 and the DNA end casts doubt on the J call. CDR1 is KGHSH, CDR2 LQKENI, per germline. The CDR3 loop spans 14 amino acids. The CDR3: CASSPGTGSNEQYF. CDR3 DNA sequence: TGTGCCAGCTCCCCCGGGACAGGGTCCAACGAGCAGTACTTC.

This clone has more than one count but fewer than ten. The chain uses TRBV5-4 and TRBJ2-7; a weak D match, TRBD1 (6 bases). V was cut by 0 bases and J by 3 bases, with 10 bases left in between. CDR1 and CDR2 from the germline V gene are SGHNT and YYREEE (reference sequence). The CDR3 sequence is 14 residues long. The CDR3 region has the DNA TGTGCCAGCAGCTTGGGGCAGGGGAGCTACGAGCAGTACTTC. Protein sequence: CASSLGQGSYEQYF.

This clone appeared a few times. The rearrangement uses TRBV19 and TRBJ1-1; TRBD1 is a possible D gene (5 bases). Germline V gene data show CDR1 as LNHDA and CDR2 as SQIVND (reference sequence). The CDR3 totals 15 residues. The V gene lost 1 base and the J gene lost 3 bases, with 12 bases spanning the gap. CDR3 nucleotide sequence: TGTGCCAGTAGTATAGGCCCAGGGTTACACACTGAAGCTTTCTTT. Translating it yields CASSIGPGLHTEAFF.

The rearrangement joins TRBV14 to TRBJ2-1; 11 nucleotides match TRBD2. CDR1 is SGHDN and CDR2 is FVKESK in the germline V gene. The V gene end was trimmed by 7 bases and the J gene end by 4 bases; junction bases not matched to a gene: 12. The CDR3 consists of 17 residues. The CDR3 DNA reads as TGTGCCAGCACTGACCCTAGCGGGAGGCACCATTACAATGAGCAGTTCTTC. Protein product: CASTDPSGRHHYNEQFF.

This clone showed up just once. This chain joins TRBV25-1 and TRBJ1-2; 11 bases align to TRBD1. Per the germline V gene, CDR1 is MGHDK and CDR2 is SYGVNS. The CDR3 spans 15 residues. The V gene end was trimmed by 3 bases and the J gene end by 4 bases; junction bases not matched to a gene: 4. DNA of the CDR3: TGTGCCAGCAGTGAGACTGGGACAGGGGGCTATGGCTACACCTTC. Translating gives CASSETGTGGYGYTF.

The rearrangement links TRBV5-1 to TRBJ2-1; 9 nucleotides line up with TRBD2. CDR1 and CDR2 from the germline V gene are SGHRS and YFSETQ. The CDR3 runs to 15 residues. V gave up 4 bases and J gave up 8 bases; unmatched junction bases: 10. DNA for the CDR3: TGCGCCAGCAGCCCTAGCGGGACGACGGGGGATGAGCAGTTCTTC. It encodes CASSPSGTTGDEQFF.

This clone was seen a single time. The genes are TRBV7-2 and TRBJ1-2; D is unclear. V lost 2 bases to trimming and J lost 7 bases, with 8 bases between them. The germline CDR1 and CDR2 sequences are SGHTA and FQGNSA. The CDR3 covers 12 residues. The DNA for the CDR3 is TGTGCCAGCAGCTTACAGGTGTGTGGCTACACCTTC. Protein: CASSLQVCGYTF.

The chain joins TRBV5-1 to TRBJ2-6; D is uncertain. From germline, CDR1 is SGHRS and CDR2 YFSETQ. Trimming took 0 bases from V and 0 from J, leaving 7 bases between them. This CDR3 is 16 amino acids long. As DNA, the CDR3 is TGCGCCAGCAGCTTGGACCAGAACTCTGGGGCCAACGTCCTGACTTTC. Its protein product is CASSLDQNSGANVLTF.

This clone was counted between two and nine times. The chain joins TRBV30 to TRBJ2-7, with a possible D match to TRBD1 (6 bases). The CDR3 sequence is 15 residues long. Per germline, CDR1 GTSNPN and CDR2 SVGIG (reference sequence). V lost 3 bases, J lost 7 bases, and 22 bases lay in between. CDR3 coding DNA: TGTGCCTGGAGGATAATGGGGCAGGGGAAATTTGAGCAGTACTTC. Translating gives CAWRIMGQGKFEQYF.

The chain has TRBV10-1 and TRBJ2-7; TRBD1 might be the D (7 bases). The CDR3 is 16 residues long. CDR1 WNHNN and CDR2 SYGVQD come from the germline V gene (reference sequence). V was cut by 0 bases and J by 5 bases, with 17 bases left in between. CDR3 amino acids: CASSESGGQFRHEQYF. For the CDR3, the DNA is TGCGCCAGCAGTGAGTCGGGGGGACAGTTCCGCCACGAGCAGTACTTC.

To note about this clone: A junction end diverges from the germline sequence, so it may reflect a read error. The J gene is TRBJ2-7, the V gene TRBV15; a possible D gene is TRBD2 (7 bases). Germline CDR1 LNHNV, CDR2 YYDKDF (reference sequence). The CDR3 covers 13 residues. CDR3 amino acids: CATSRDPVRGLDF. In nucleotides, the CDR3 is TGTGCCACCAGCAGAGATCCCGTGCGGGGGCTGGACTTC.

Details on this clone: Given a much more abundant clone one base away, this may be a read error. This sample includes further DNA sequences coding for the same CDR3. The chain carries TRBV27 and TRBJ2-1, with 11 bases identical to TRBD2. V was clipped by 6 bases and J by 4 bases; unmatched bases: 5. Germline values: CDR1 MNHEY, CDR2 SMNVEV (reference sequence). The CDR3 totals 15 residues. The CDR3 DNA follows: TGTGCCAGCAGCGACGGGACTAGCGGTTACAATGAGCAGTTCTTC. Translated, it gives CASSDGTSGYNEQFF.